This TCR beta chain is from a study of shared clonotypes between healthy human individuals. Method: immunoSEQ multiplex PCR; TCRdb's copy keeps in-frame clones and lacks some. The sample comprises 2.3 million or so clones, roughly 93% of which are singletons, and 0.39% rests with the top ten. The CDR3 length is 14 residues. The germline V gene encodes CDR1 MNHNS and CDR2 SASEGT. V lost 7 bases and J 1 base, leaving 11 bases between the germline ends. Material for sequencing was naive CD4+ T cells from PBMCs. Subset given: CD45RA+ positively selected. The rearrangement joins TRBV6-1 to TRBJ1-5; D is possibly TRBD1 (5 bases). The TCR originated in a man between 18 and 35 years old in good health. Some clones in this sample may be carry-over from other donors' samples. CDR3 DNA sequence: TGTGCCAGCATCGACAGTACCAGCAATCAGCCCCAGCATTTT. Translated: CASIDSTSNQPQHF.